This is a list of T cell receptor beta chains from one sample in a study of blood T cell repertoires in COVID-19. Generated by immunoSEQ multiplex PCR, the TCRdb table keeps only in-frame clones and is missing some. Among roughly 200,000 clones, around 80% were seen once, and the ten largest hold roughly 13%. Sequenced sample: peripheral blood. The receptors were sampled from a human donor in a cohort sampled during active COVID-19. Both conserved end residues are part of each CDR3. Fields, in order: J gene, clone size, CDR3 length, V gene, D gene, CDR3 protein, CDR3 DNA. The D gene is left open where the match is weak. Size tells how often a clone was seen (once, few, many) or the class of an expanded clone, and some rows leave it out.

TRBJ1-5	few	14	TRBV7-8	TRBD1	CASSLDRVDQPQHF	TGTGCCAGCAGCCTCGACAGGGTAGATCAGCCCCAGCATTTT
TRBJ1-4	-	15	TRBV2	TRBD1	CASSNDREANEKLFF	TGTGCCAGCAGTAACGACAGGGAGGCTAATGAAAAACTGTTTTTT
TRBJ1-1	-	13	TRBV6-5	-	CASSNRENTEAFF	TGTGCCAGCAGTAACAGGGAGAACACTGAAGCTTTCTTT
TRBJ2-1	-	16	TRBV29-1	TRBD2	CSVDRTSGRARGEQFF	TGCAGCGTTGATCGTACTAGCGGGAGGGCCCGAGGGGAGCAGTTCTTC
TRBJ2-7	-	15	TRBV7-9	-	CASSLSGTTSYEQYF	TGTGCCAGCAGCTTAAGCGGCACCACCTCCTACGAGCAGTACTTC
TRBJ2-7	-	15	TRBV7-2	TRBD1	CASSVAGTGLREQYF	TGTGCCAGCAGCGTCGCCGGGACAGGGCTTCGCGAGCAGTACTTC
TRBJ1-3	-	13	TRBV2	-	CASTGTFGNTIYF	TGTGCCAGCACGGGGACATTTGGAAACACCATATATTTT
TRBJ2-1	-	15	TRBV5-1	TRBD2	CASSLYPGGAPEQFF	TGCGCCAGCAGCTTGTACCCGGGAGGTGCTCCTGAGCAGTTCTTC
TRBJ2-3	many	16	TRBV15	-	CATSRAGTEATDTQYF	TGTGCCACCAGCAGAGCGGGAACAGAAGCCACAGATACGCAGTATTTT
TRBJ2-6	-	13	TRBV12-3/TRBV12-4	-	CASTPDGANVLTF	TGTGCCAGCACCCCAGATGGGGCCAACGTCCTGACTTTC
TRBJ1-2	-	15	TRBV27	TRBD1	CASSSDRGLPYGYTF	TGTGCCAGCAGTTCGGACAGGGGGCTCCCCTATGGCTACACCTTC
TRBJ1-2	-	14	TRBV19	-	CASTERAANYGYTF	TGTGCCAGTACCGAGAGGGCAGCTAACTATGGCTACACCTTC
TRBJ2-6	-	12	TRBV27	-	CASRSGANVLTF	TGTGCCAGCCGCTCTGGGGCCAACGTCCTGACTTTC
TRBJ2-2	-	19	TRBV18	TRBD2	CASSPTGLAGGPRTGELFF	TGTGCCAGCTCACCAACGGGACTAGCGGGAGGGCCCCGGACCGGGGAGCTGTTTTTT
TRBJ1-1	-	16	TRBV10-2	-	CASSEPQGAMNTEAFF	TGCGCCAGCAGTGAGCCCCAGGGCGCAATGAACACTGAAGCTTTCTTT
TRBJ1-1	few	15	TRBV15	-	CATSRSLTGFTEAFF	TGTGCCACCAGCAGATCTTTAACAGGGTTCACTGAAGCTTTCTTT
TRBJ1-1	-	13	TRBV7-8	TRBD1	CASSGRTGFEAFF	TGTGCCAGCAGCGGCCGGACAGGGTTCGAAGCTTTCTTT
TRBJ1-3	-	15	TRBV30	TRBD1	CAWSKTGISGNTIYF	TGTGCCTGGAGTAAGACAGGGATCTCTGGAAACACCATATATTTT
TRBJ2-7	-	15	TRBV28	TRBD1	CASSLPGQEAYEQYF	TGTGCCAGCAGTTTACCGGGACAGGAGGCCTACGAGCAGTACTTC
TRBJ2-2	-	12	TRBV5-1	-	CASSLGAGELFF	TGCGCCAGCAGCCTAGGGGCCGGGGAGCTGTTTTTT
TRBJ2-1	few	14	TRBV7-2	TRBD2	CASSSSGRVNEQFF	TGTGCCAGCAGCTCAAGCGGGAGGGTTAATGAGCAGTTCTTC
TRBJ2-3	-	14	TRBV7-2	-	CASSLGQGGDTQYF	TGTGCCAGCAGTTTAGGACAAGGAGGAGATACGCAGTATTTT
TRBJ2-1	-	18	TRBV28	TRBD2	CASSPGGGLGRPYNEQFF	TGTGCCAGCAGCCCGGGGGGGGGACTAGGTCGCCCTTACAATGAGCAGTTCTTC
TRBJ1-4	-	14	TRBV18	-	CASSPYRADEKLFF	TGTGCCAGCTCACCGTACAGGGCGGATGAAAAACTGTTTTTT
TRBJ2-1	-	13	TRBV29-1	-	CSAAGHGYNEQFF	TGCAGCGCGGCGGGACATGGGTACAATGAGCAGTTCTTC
TRBJ1-5	-	13	TRBV2	TRBD1	CASKGTENQPQHF	TGTGCCAGCAAAGGGACAGAGAACCAGCCCCAGCATTTT
TRBJ2-7	-	14	TRBV29-1	-	CSVTPGLHAYEQYF	TGCAGCGTTACCCCGGGACTGCATGCCTACGAGCAGTACTTC
TRBJ1-5	-	12	TRBV2	-	CASSTRNQPQHF	TGTGCCAGCAGTACCCGGAATCAGCCCCAGCATTTT
TRBJ2-7	-	16	TRBV7-9	-	CASSLEGLLNSYEQYF	TGTGCCAGCAGCTTAGAGGGACTTCTCAACTCCTACGAGCAGTACTTC
TRBJ1-2	-	15	TRBV28	-	CASSVSGGDVYGYTF	TGTGCCAGCTCAGTTAGCGGGGGTGATGTCTATGGCTACACCTTC
TRBJ2-7	-	13	TRBV27	-	CASSFGESYEQYF	TGTGCCAGCAGTTTCGGGGAAAGCTACGAGCAGTACTTC
TRBJ2-7	once	12	TRBV29-1	-	CSVVGTGIRQYF	TGCAGCGTTGTTGGGACTGGGATCCGGCAGTACTTC
TRBJ1-2	-	15	TRBV7-9	-	CASSLAPGTDYGYTF	TGTGCCAGCAGCTTAGCCCCGGGAACAGATTATGGCTACACCTTC
TRBJ2-1	-	17	TRBV5-1	TRBD2	CASSSPSGRLSYNEQFF	TGCGCCAGCAGCTCCCCCAGCGGGAGGCTCTCCTACAATGAGCAGTTCTTC
TRBJ2-3	-	16	TRBV29-1	TRBD2	CSVARLLAGGTDTQYF	TGCAGCGTTGCGAGACTGCTAGCGGGAGGTACAGATACGCAGTATTTT
TRBJ1-2	-	15	TRBV11-2	TRBD1	CASSLPGQGLYGYTF	TGTGCCAGCAGCTTACCGGGACAGGGCCTCTATGGCTACACCTTC
TRBJ1-5	-	14	TRBV18	-	CASSPQGSNQPQHF	TGTGCCAGCTCACCGCAGGGCAGCAATCAGCCCCAGCATTTT